The next 6 T cell receptor beta chains were all read from a single sample in a study of T cell changes during pregnancy in multiple sclerosis. The method was immunoSEQ multiplex PCR; TCRdb's version includes in-frame clones alone and lacks a portion of them. Of under 130,000 clones detected, about 91% appear once; the ten largest clones hold 0.9% to 0.95%. Sample: peripheral blood, taken after pregnancy. The receptors come from a female donor with multiple sclerosis, enrolled in a pregnancy study.

The chain employs TRBV28 and TRBJ2-1; TRBD2 might be the D (5 bases). CDR1 and CDR2 from the germline V gene are MDHEN and SYDVKM. Between the trimmed V and J ends, which lost 5 bases and 12 bases, there was a span of 20 bases. There are 14 residues in the CDR3. CDR3 DNA: TGTGCCAGCAGTCCTCGGGGAACTTCTCTGGGGCAGTTCTTC. Translated, it gives CASSPRGTSLGQFF.

The V and J genes are TRBV6-1 and TRBJ1-1; 10 bases are shared with TRBD1. V gave up 4 bases and J gave up 11 bases; unmatched junction bases: 13. The CDR3 extends over 15 amino acids. Germline lookup yields CDR1 MNHNS and CDR2 SASEGT. CDR3 DNA: TGTGCCAGCAGTGGTGTGGACAGGGGGATGATCGAGGCTTTCTTT. This sequence encodes CASSGVDRGMIEAFF.

The chain carries TRBV6-5 and TRBJ2-7; D is possibly TRBD1 (6 bases). From germline, CDR1 is MNHEY and CDR2 SVGAGI. The CDR3 contains 14 residues. Between the trimmed V and J ends, which lost 0 bases and 2 bases, there was a span of 8 bases. CDR3 sequence: CASSYSGTTYEQYF. CDR3 DNA sequence: TGTGCCAGCAGTTACTCCGGGACAACCTACGAGCAGTACTTC.

The chain combines TRBV18 with TRBJ1-1, with TRBD1 matching over 8 bases. V lost 6 bases to trimming and J lost 1 base; unmatched junction nucleotides: 4. The germline V gene has CDR1 KGHSH and CDR2 LQKENI. CDR3 length: 14 amino acids. CDR3 residues: CASSHGQGNTEAFF. The CDR3 coding sequence is TGTGCCAGCTCGCACGGACAGGGGAACACTGAAGCTTTCTTT.

The chain links TRBV5-1 to TRBJ1-1, with D hard to call. Trimming removed 0 bases from V and 4 bases from J, with 10 bases in between. Germline-derived CDR1 and CDR2 are SGHRS and YFSETQ. The CDR3 is 14 amino acids. DNA of the CDR3: TGCGCCAGCAGCTTGGGCGGGAAGAGCACTGAAGCTTTCTTT. This encodes CASSLGGKSTEAFF.

The chain recombines TRBV9 with TRBJ1-2; D uncertain. This CDR3 comprises 13 residues. Germline-derived CDR1 and CDR2 are SGDLS and YYNGEE. The V and J ends lost 4 bases and 2 bases respectively, with 9 bases between them. The DNA of the CDR3 is TGTGCCAGCAGCATTGACACGAACTATGGCTACACCTTC. Translated, it gives CASSIDTNYGYTF.